This T cell receptor (beta chain) was recovered during a study of T-cell reconstitution after alpha-beta-depleted transplantation in children. This clonotype has a handful of counts. Its matching antigen is unknown. Germline values: CDR1 MNHEY, CDR2 SVGAGI. This CDR3 comprises 15 residues. Trimming shortened V by 4 bases and J by 4 bases, and 14 bases separated the two germline ends. As it was prepared, the TCRbeta library received unique molecular identifiers. MiXCR, run by TCRdb on the PCR reads, gives a single entry per CDR3 protein. Here the sample spans 450,000 to 550,000 distinct CDR3 sequences, roughly 11% being singletons. The study, taken as a whole, reports: In some patients, recipient T cells and intrathymic progenitors surviving conditioning explained high day-60 diversity. Reportedly, only several hundred clones from non-depleted graft cells drove alpha-beta T-cell counts at about two months. When one year had passed after transplant, most T-cell counts and diversity came from newly produced T cells.

This TCR came from a female patient aged 2-9 years who had a stem cell transplant for aplastic anemia, so the T cells may come from the graft donor. The material sequenced was PBMCs, mostly from graft donor cells, taken 180 days after TCRalphabeta/CD19-depleted stem cell transplant. The chain employs TRBV6-5 and TRBJ1-3; perhaps TRBD1 as D (6 bases). The CDR3 nucleotides are TGTGCCAGCAGTTTCGACAGGACTCGGGGAAACACCATATATTTT. Its translation: CASSFDRTRGNTIYF.